This T cell receptor (beta chain) was identified during a study of T cells in Graves' hyperthyroidism and ophthalmopathy. Study results and caveats: Most clonotypes expanded in thyroid above 0.001 were likewise present in blood.

This clonotype was counted ten times or more. Its specificity is unknown. RNA transcripts were the template for amplifying TCR beta CDR3 regions. Primed by the HTBI set, a first-round RT-PCR was run on the TCR CDR3. TCRdb used MiXCR to reprocess the multiplex PCR reads, holding one entry per CDR3 protein. The sample lists roughly 250,000 distinct CDR3 sequences, 22% occurring once. The TCR was taken from a man younger than 40 with Graves' ophthalmopathy. Sequencing input: blood.

The DNA for the CDR3 is TGTGCCAGCAGCGGCAGTCGCGTAGCGGGACACGACACAGATACGCAGTATTTT. The encoded protein is CASSGSRVAGHDTDTQYF. This rearrangement joins TRBV5-6 to TRBJ2-3; 8 bases map to TRBD2. The CDR3 totals 18 residues. From germline, CDR1 is SGHDT and CDR2 YYEEEE. V shed 4 bases and J 2 bases; nucleotides not matched to a gene: 15.